A single sample gave rise to the 27 T cell receptor beta chains below, sequenced in a study of T cell changes during pregnancy in multiple sclerosis. Profiled with immunoSEQ multiplex PCR; TCRdb holds only in-frame clones, not every one. Here the sample spans around 70,000 clones, 80% to 95% being singletons. The starting material was peripheral blood, obtained before pregnancy. The receptors originated from a female donor with multiple sclerosis, enrolled in a pregnancy study.

The V call is TRBV19, the J call TRBJ2-5; 8 bases map to TRBD2. Germline V gene lookup returns CDR1 LNHDA and CDR2 SQIVND (reference sequence). The length of the CDR3 is 16 residues. After removal of 2 bases from V and 2 bases from J, the junction contained 7 bases not matched to a gene. The CDR3 coding sequence is TGTGCCAGTAGTATAAGTCGACTAGCGAGTCAAGAGACCCAGTACTTC. It encodes CASSISRLASQETQYF.

The V call is TRBV20-1, the J call TRBJ2-5; D ambiguous. This CDR3 contains 11 residues. The V and J ends lost 4 bases and 0 bases respectively, with 3 bases between them. Germline assignment: CDR1 DFQATT and CDR2 SNEGSKA (reference sequence). Here the CDR3 reads CSATNQETQYF. For the CDR3, the DNA is TGCAGTGCTACTAACCAAGAGACCCAGTACTTC.

V is TRBV6-5 and J is TRBJ2-7, with 9 bases matching TRBD2. This CDR3 comprises 15 residues. Germline CDR1 reads MNHEY; CDR2 reads SVGAGI. Trimming cost V 2 bases and J 7 bases; bases outside gene matches: 9. The CDR3, as DNA: TGTGCCAGCAGTTACCGAGGGACTAGCTCCAAGGAGCAGTACTTC. As protein: CASSYRGTSSKEQYF.

This sequence joins TRBV5-1 and TRBJ2-6, with 7 bases lining up with TRBD1. Germline V gene data show CDR1 as SGHRS and CDR2 as YFSETQ. Germline trimming cut 0 bases from V and 3 bases from J; bases unmatched to any gene: 12. The CDR3 extends over 19 amino acids. The CDR3 nucleotides are TGCGCCAGCAGCTTGGAACGGCAGGGGGATCTTAATGGGGCCAACGTCCTGACTTTC. Its translation: CASSLERQGDLNGANVLTF.

CDR3 DNA: TGTGCCATCAGTGCAGGGGGAAACTATGGCTACACCTTC. Its protein is CAISAGGNYGYTF. The chain combines TRBV10-3 with TRBJ1-2; 7 bases fit TRBD1. Trimming cost V 4 bases and J 2 bases; bases outside gene matches: 1. This CDR3 is 13 amino acids long. CDR1 ENHRY and CDR2 SYGVKD come from the germline V gene.

CDR3 nucleotides: TGTGCCAGCAGCCGGGCAATAAGTTCCGAGCAGTACTTC. Translation: CASSRAISSEQYF. V is TRBV14 and J is TRBJ2-7, with D hard to call. Trimming removed 4 bases at V and 6 bases at J, with 13 bases between. Germline V CDR1 and CDR2: SGHDN, FVKESK. This CDR3 spans 13 amino acids.

J is TRBJ2-7 and V is TRBV7-3; weak D call: TRBD2 (6 bases). Germline V gene sequence: CDR1 SGHTA, CDR2 FQGTGA. The germline V and J ends were trimmed by 4 bases and 4 bases, with 20 bases remaining between them. This CDR3 region has 16 residues. The CDR3 DNA sequence: TGTGCCAGCAGCTCAGAAGGTCGGGGGAAGGAGTACGAGCAGTACTTC. Amino acid sequence: CASSSEGRGKEYEQYF.

The chain combines TRBV11-1 with TRBJ2-6, with no clear D. CDR3 length equals 15 residues. Trimming stripped 3 bases from V and 0 bases from J, with 6 bases between. Germline V CDR1 and CDR2: SGHAT, FQDESV (reference sequence). The CDR3 loop reads CASSFGGSGANVLTF. The CDR3 coding sequence is TGTGCCAGCAGCTTTGGCGGCTCTGGGGCCAACGTCCTGACTTTC.

This rearrangement joins TRBV10-3 to TRBJ1-1, with 10 bases that match TRBD1. Germline-derived CDR1 and CDR2 are ENHRY and SYGVKD. The CDR3 consists of 15 residues. With 6 bases clipped from V and 2 bases from J, the junction kept 6 bases outside the gene matches. Here the CDR3 reads CAISRQGADNTEAFF. The CDR3 DNA sequence: TGTGCCATCAGCCGACAGGGGGCGGATAACACTGAAGCTTTCTTT.

The V and J genes are TRBV5-1 and TRBJ2-1, with 7 bases lining up with TRBD2. CDR3 size: 17 residues. The V segment lost 3 bases and the J segment 1 base; nucleotides outside the gene matches: 10. Germline assignment: CDR1 SGHRS and CDR2 YFSETQ. The CDR3 spells CASSSLPGGDSYNEQFF. The CDR3 coding sequence is TGCGCCAGCAGCTCCCTACCGGGGGGTGATTCCTACAATGAGCAGTTCTTC.

V gene TRBV6-5 combines with J gene TRBJ2-3, with D possibly TRBD2 on 5 matching bases. Germline V gene sequence: CDR1 MNHEY, CDR2 SVGAGI. The length of the CDR3 is 15 residues. V lost 4 bases and J lost 1, with 12 bases in between. The CDR3 nucleotides are TGTGCCAGCAGTTCCGTGGGAGTGGGCACAGATACGCAGTATTTT. It specifies CASSSVGVGTDTQYF.

The CDR3 bases are TGTGCCAGCAGCTGGGACAGCCAAGAGACCCAGTACTTC. Translation gives CASSWDSQETQYF. V usage is TRBV7-3 and J usage is TRBJ2-5; 7 bases fit TRBD1. With V trimmed by 4 bases and J by 1 base, 0 bases remained unmatched. Per germline, CDR1 SGHTA and CDR2 FQGTGA. The CDR3 is 13 amino acids.

This chain uses TRBV28 with TRBJ2-3; 8 nucleotides agree with TRBD2. The germline CDR1 and CDR2 sequences are MDHEN and SYDVKM. This CDR3 comprises 15 residues. Germline trimming cut 5 bases from V and 4 bases from J; bases unmatched to any gene: 8. CDR3 protein: CASSEDTGGADTQYF. In DNA, the CDR3 is TGTGCCAGCAGTGAAGATACGGGAGGGGCAGATACGCAGTATTTT. Together with reference TRBV28 and TRBJ2-3, the CDR3 gives the full variable domain: DVKVTQSSRYLVKRTGEKVFLECVQDMDHENMFWYRQDPGLGLRLIYFSYDVKMKEKGDIPEGYSVSREKKERFSLILESASTNQTSMYLCASSEDTGGADTQYFGPGTRLTVL.

V is TRBV5-1 and J is TRBJ2-1; TRBD1 might be the D (6 bases). The length of the CDR3 is 17 residues. Germline V gene data show CDR1 as SGHRS and CDR2 as YFSETQ. V gave up 3 bases and J gave up 0 bases, with 16 bases separating them. Here the CDR3 DNA reads TGCGCCAGCAGCTGGGGGTCAGGGGATTTCTCCTACAATGAGCAGTTCTTC. Its translation is CASSWGSGDFSYNEQFF. Full variable domain (outside the CDR3, taken from reference TRBV5-1 and TRBJ2-1): KAGVTQTPRYLIKTRGQQVTLSCSPISGHRSVSWYQQTPGQGLQFLFEYFSETQRNKGNFPGRFSGRQFSNSRSEMNVSTLELGDSALYLCASSWGSGDFSYNEQFFGPGTRLTVL.

The chain carries TRBV9 and TRBJ2-1; D remains unclear. The germline CDR1 and CDR2 sequences are SGDLS and YYNGEE. CDR3 length: 16 residues. Trimming removed 0 bases from V and 5 bases from J, with 15 bases in between. Here the CDR3 DNA reads TGTGCCAGCAGCGTAGACCCTCGTGGTAGAAACAATGAGCAGTTCTTC. Its protein is CASSVDPRGRNNEQFF.

The chain combines TRBV5-6 with TRBJ2-2, with TRBD1 identical over 8 bases. Germline trimming cut 1 base from V and 7 bases from J; bases unmatched to any gene: 3. The CDR3 consists of 14 residues. In germline, CDR1 is SGHDT, CDR2 YYEEEE. CDR3 nucleotide sequence: TGTGCCAGCAGCTTGACAGGGGGTAACGGGGAGCTGTTTTTT. Protein sequence: CASSLTGGNGELFF.

The gene calls are TRBV28 and TRBJ1-5; D remains unclear. CDR3 size: 13 residues. CDR1 is MDHEN and CDR2 is SYDVKM in the germline V gene. Trimming removed 5 bases from V and 4 bases from J, with 9 bases in between. The CDR3 loop is CASSRQRNQPQHF. DNA for the CDR3: TGTGCCAGCAGTCGACAAAGAAATCAGCCCCAGCATTTT.

On this clone: One end of the junction fails to match germline, which may point to a read error. The chain joins TRBV19 to TRBJ2-1, with 13 bases that match TRBD2. CDR3 length: 15 residues. The germline V gene has CDR1 LNHDA and CDR2 SQIVND (reference sequence). CDR3 loop: CASSTSGTSGNGQFF. CDR3 bases: TGTGCCAGTAGTACCTCCGGGACTAGCGGGAATGGGCAGTTCTTC.

This rearrangement joins TRBV5-1 to TRBJ2-4; D is unclear. The CDR3 has 20 amino acids. CDR1 SGHRS and CDR2 YFSETQ come from the germline V gene. The germline V and J ends were trimmed by 0 bases and 7 bases, with 29 bases remaining between them. The DNA for the CDR3 is TGCGCCAGCAGCTTGGACGCCAGGTCGGTCGCATCTGCCATCAGGAACATTCAGTACTTC. It specifies CASSLDARSVASAIRNIQYF.

The V gene is TRBV27, the J gene TRBJ2-7, with D hard to call. The germline V gene encodes CDR1 MNHEY and CDR2 SMNVEV (reference sequence). CDR3 length equals 13 residues. V shed 1 base and J shed 7 bases, with 11 bases lying between them. The CDR3 DNA sequence: TGTGCCAGCAGTTTATACCCCCTACGTGAGCAGTACTTC. Translation: CASSLYPLREQYF.

The V gene is TRBV19, the J gene TRBJ1-4, with 8 nucleotides matching TRBD1. Looked up from germline, CDR1 is LNHDA and CDR2 is SQIVND (reference sequence). Losses at the gene ends were 6 bases for V and 8 bases for J; bases not matched to a gene: 8. The CDR3 extends over 14 amino acids. The DNA of the CDR3 is TGTGCCAGTAGCCACAGGGGGTTCGGGGAAAAACTGTTTTTT. It specifies CASSHRGFGEKLFF.

This clone was observed once. The CDR3 DNA reads as TGTGCCAGCAGCCCGTCGCGGAGGGAGGATACGCAGTATTTT. Translation gives CASSPSRREDTQYF. The chain recombines TRBV7-9 with TRBJ2-3; D is perhaps TRBD2 (6 bases). Germline V lookup: CDR1 SEHNR, CDR2 FQNEAQ (reference sequence). This CDR3 spans 14 amino acids. V lost 5 bases to trimming and J lost 6 bases, with 15 bases between them.

V gene TRBV18 combines with J gene TRBJ2-2; D not certain. Trimming took off 3 bases at V and 3 bases at J, with 11 bases between the two ends. Germline V gene sequence: CDR1 KGHSH, CDR2 LQKENI. The CDR3 is 15 residues long. CDR3 sequence: CASSPQADHTGELFF. In DNA form, the CDR3 reads TGTGCCAGCTCACCCCAGGCTGATCACACCGGGGAGCTGTTTTTT.

This chain joins TRBV30 and TRBJ2-1, with TRBD1 as a possible D gene (5 bases). CDR3 length: 15 residues. The V gene's germline CDR1 is GTSNPN and CDR2 SVGIG (reference sequence). Trimming removed 2 bases from V and 0 bases from J, with 11 bases in between. Here the CDR3 reads CAWSSGKSSYNEQFF. CDR3 DNA: TGTGCCTGGAGTTCAGGGAAAAGCTCCTACAATGAGCAGTTCTTC.

The rearrangement links TRBV19 to TRBJ2-1; TRBD2 is a possible D gene (5 bases). Trimming took 7 bases from V and 5 from J, leaving 15 bases between them. This CDR3 is 14 amino acids long. Germline V gives CDR1 LNHDA, CDR2 SQIVND (reference sequence). This CDR3 is CASKRELIDNEQFF. Here the CDR3 DNA reads TGTGCCAGTAAACGGGAATTAATCGACAATGAGCAGTTCTTC.

Here the CDR3 reads CAISESGQGVYEQYF. CDR3 DNA sequence: TGTGCCATCAGTGAGTCCGGACAGGGGGTATACGAGCAGTACTTC. The chain carries TRBV10-3 and TRBJ2-7, with 10 bases matching TRBD1. CDR3 size: 15 residues. Germline assignment: CDR1 ENHRY and CDR2 SYGVKD. The V gene end was trimmed by 0 bases and the J gene end by 4 bases; junction bases not matched to a gene: 3.

CDR3 DNA: TGTGCCAGCAGAAGGGAGCGCTTTGTCGGCTACACCTTC. It is translated as CASRRERFVGYTF. This chain uses TRBV6-1 with TRBJ1-2; D unclear. Germline lookup yields CDR1 MNHNS and CDR2 SASEGT. This CDR3 is 13 amino acids long. Trimming took off 6 bases at V and 8 bases at J, with 16 bases between the two ends.